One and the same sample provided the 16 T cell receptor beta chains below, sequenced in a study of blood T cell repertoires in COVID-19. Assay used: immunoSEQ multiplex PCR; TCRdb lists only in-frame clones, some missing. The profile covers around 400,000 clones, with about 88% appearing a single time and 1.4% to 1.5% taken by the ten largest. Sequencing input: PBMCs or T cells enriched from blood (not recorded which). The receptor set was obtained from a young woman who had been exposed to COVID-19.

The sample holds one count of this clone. This CDR3 reads CASSGGQGTGNTIYF. In nucleotides, the CDR3 is TGTGCCAGCAGCGGGGGACAGGGCACTGGAAACACCATATATTTT. This rearrangement joins TRBV9 to TRBJ1-3, with 9 bases aligning to TRBD1. The V gene's germline CDR1 is SGDLS and CDR2 YYNGEE. The ends lost 3 bases at V and 2 bases at J; junction bases unmatched: 3. This CDR3 region has 15 residues. Drawing the rest from reference TRBV9 and TRBJ1-3, the complete variable domain is DSGVTQTPKHLITATGQRVTLRCSPRSGDLSVYWYQQSLDQGLQFLIQYYNGEERAKGNILERFSAQQFPDLHSELNLSSLELGDSALYFCASSGGQGTGNTIYFGEGSWLTVV.

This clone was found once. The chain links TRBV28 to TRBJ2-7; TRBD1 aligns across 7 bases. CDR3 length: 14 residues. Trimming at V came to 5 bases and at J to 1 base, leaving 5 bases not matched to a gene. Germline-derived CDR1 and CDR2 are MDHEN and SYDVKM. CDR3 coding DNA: TGTGCCAGCAGTATCCCGGGACAGTCCTACGAGCAGTACTTC. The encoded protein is CASSIPGQSYEQYF.

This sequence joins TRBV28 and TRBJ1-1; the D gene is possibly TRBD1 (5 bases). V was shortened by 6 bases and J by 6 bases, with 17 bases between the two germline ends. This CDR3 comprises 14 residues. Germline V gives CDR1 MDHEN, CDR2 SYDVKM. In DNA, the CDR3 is TGTGCCAGCAGACATCGTAGCAGGGTGTCTGAAGCTTTCTTT. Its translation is CASRHRSRVSEAFF.

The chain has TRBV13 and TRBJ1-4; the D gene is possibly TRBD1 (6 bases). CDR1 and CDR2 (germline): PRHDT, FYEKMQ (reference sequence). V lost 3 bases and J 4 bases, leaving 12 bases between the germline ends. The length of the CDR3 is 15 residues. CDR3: CASSFRQEFNEKLFF. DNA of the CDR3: TGTGCCAGCAGCTTTCGACAGGAATTTAATGAAAAACTGTTTTTT.

The CDR3 spells CASSLGGSRVEQFF. The CDR3, as DNA: TGTGCCAGCAGCTTGGGTGGGAGCCGGGTTGAGCAGTTCTTC. J is TRBJ2-1 and V is TRBV7-2, with a tentative D call TRBD2 (5 bases). The CDR3 sequence is 14 residues long. Trimming stripped 3 bases from V and 9 bases from J, with 15 bases between. Germline V gene lookup returns CDR1 SGHTA and CDR2 FQGNSA.

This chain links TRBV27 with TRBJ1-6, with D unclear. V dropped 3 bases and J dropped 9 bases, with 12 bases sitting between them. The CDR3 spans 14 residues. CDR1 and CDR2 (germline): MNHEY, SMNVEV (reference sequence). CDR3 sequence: CASSFLGESSPLHF. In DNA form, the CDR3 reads TGTGCCAGCAGTTTCCTCGGGGAAAGTTCACCCCTCCACTTT.

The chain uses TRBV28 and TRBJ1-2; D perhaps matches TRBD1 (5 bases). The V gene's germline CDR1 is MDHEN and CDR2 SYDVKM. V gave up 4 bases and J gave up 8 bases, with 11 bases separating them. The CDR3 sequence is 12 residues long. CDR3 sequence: CASSSQGSGYTF. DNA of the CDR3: TGTGCCAGCAGTTCTCAGGGAAGCGGCTACACCTTC.

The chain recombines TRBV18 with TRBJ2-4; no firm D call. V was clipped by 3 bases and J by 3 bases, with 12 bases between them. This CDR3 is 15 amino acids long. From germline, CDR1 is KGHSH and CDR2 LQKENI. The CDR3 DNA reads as TGTGCCAGCTCACCCGAGTCCACAGACAAAAACATTCAGTACTTC. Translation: CASSPESTDKNIQYF.

The chain's CDR3 is CASSRGTGGADSPLHF. In DNA form, the CDR3 reads TGTGCCAGCAGCCGCGGGACAGGGGGCGCGGATTCACCCCTCCACTTT. This sequence joins TRBV4-2 and TRBJ1-6; 12 nucleotides agree with TRBD1. The CDR3 runs 16 residues. With V trimmed by 4 bases and J by 8 bases, 6 bases remained unmatched. Per germline, CDR1 LGHNA and CDR2 YNFKEQ.

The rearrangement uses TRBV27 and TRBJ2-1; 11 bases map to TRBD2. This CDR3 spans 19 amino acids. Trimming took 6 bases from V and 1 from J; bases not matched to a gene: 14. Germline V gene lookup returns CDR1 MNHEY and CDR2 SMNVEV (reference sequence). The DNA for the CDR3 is TGTGCCAGCAGCCTCACTAGCGGGAGTTCAGACAGGTCCTACAATGAGCAGTTCTTC. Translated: CASSLTSGSSDRSYNEQFF.

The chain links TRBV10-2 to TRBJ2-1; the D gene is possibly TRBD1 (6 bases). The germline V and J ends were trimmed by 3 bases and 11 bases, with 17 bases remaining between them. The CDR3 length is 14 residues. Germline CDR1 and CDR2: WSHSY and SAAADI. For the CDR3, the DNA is TGCGCCAGCAGTGACTCCGGACAGATTCCAAAGCAGTTCTTC. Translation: CASSDSGQIPKQFF.

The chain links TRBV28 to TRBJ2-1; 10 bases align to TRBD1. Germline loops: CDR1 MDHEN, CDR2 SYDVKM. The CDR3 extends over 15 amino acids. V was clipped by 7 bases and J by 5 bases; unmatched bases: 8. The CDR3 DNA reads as TGTGCCAGCAACCCCGACAGGGGGCCCCACAATGAGCAGTTCTTC. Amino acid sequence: CASNPDRGPHNEQFF.

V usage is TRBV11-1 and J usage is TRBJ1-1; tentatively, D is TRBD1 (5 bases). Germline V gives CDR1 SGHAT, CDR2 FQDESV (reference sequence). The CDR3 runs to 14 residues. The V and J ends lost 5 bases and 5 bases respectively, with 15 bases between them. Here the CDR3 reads CASSERRGGTEAFF. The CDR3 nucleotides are TGTGCCAGCAGCGAAAGAAGGGGTGGTACTGAAGCTTTCTTT.

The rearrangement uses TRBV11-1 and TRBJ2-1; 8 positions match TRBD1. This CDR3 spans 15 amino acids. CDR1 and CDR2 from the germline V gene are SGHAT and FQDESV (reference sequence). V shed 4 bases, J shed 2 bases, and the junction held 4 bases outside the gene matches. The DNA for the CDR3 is TGTGCCAGCAGCTGGGACAGGTCTGCCTACAATGAGCAGTTCTTC. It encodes CASSWDRSAYNEQFF.

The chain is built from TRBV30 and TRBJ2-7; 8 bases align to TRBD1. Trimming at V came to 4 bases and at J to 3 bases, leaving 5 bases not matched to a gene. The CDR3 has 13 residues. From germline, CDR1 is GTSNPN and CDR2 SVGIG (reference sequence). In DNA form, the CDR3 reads TGTGCCTGGACCGGGACAGGTCTCTACGAGCAGTACTTC. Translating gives CAWTGTGLYEQYF.

The CDR3 DNA is TGTGCCAGCAGCCGGCGGGGGGCGGGCACAGATACGCAGTATTTT. It codes for CASSRRGAGTDTQYF. V is TRBV3-1 (or the pseudogene TRBV3-2) and J is TRBJ2-3, with 8 bases matching TRBD2. This CDR3 comprises 15 residues. From germline, CDR1 is LGHDT and CDR2 YNNKEL (reference sequence). V shed 4 bases and J 1 base; nucleotides not matched to a gene: 4.